A selection of T cell receptor beta chains follows, all from one sample in a study of blood T cell repertoires in COVID-19. Sequencing used immunoSEQ multiplex PCR; TCRdb keeps in-frame clones, though not all of them. This sample has around 320,000 clones, with about 91% found just once. The sample taken for sequencing was peripheral blood. The receptors were sampled from a woman in her 30s who had recovered from COVID-19. The CDR3 runs from the conserved cysteine through the conserved F or W. A D gene is named only where the DNA matches it firmly. Expanded clones are given a class, and other clones once, few, many or no size at all.

clone_size: NA
v_call: TRBV5-6
cdr3_length: 14
d_call: NA
j_call: TRBJ1-2
cdr3_aa: CASSWRGVGGGYTF
cdr3_nt: TGTGCCAGCAGCTGGAGGGGAGTGGGTGGTGGCTACACCTTC

clone_size: NA
v_call: TRBV29-1
cdr3_length: 11
d_call: NA
j_call: TRBJ1-2
cdr3_aa: CSVRDNYGYTF
cdr3_nt: TGCAGCGTGCGGGACAACTATGGCTACACCTTC

clone_size: few
v_call: TRBV14
cdr3_length: 15
d_call: NA
j_call: TRBJ2-2
cdr3_aa: CASSQGRSNTGELFF
cdr3_nt: TGTGCCAGCAGCCAAGGCAGATCGAACACCGGGGAGCTGTTTTTT

clone_size: NA
v_call: TRBV6-5
cdr3_length: 15
d_call: NA
j_call: TRBJ1-3
cdr3_aa: CASSLRQVSGNTIYF
cdr3_nt: TGTGCCAGCAGTCTTCGACAGGTCTCTGGAAACACCATATATTTT

clone_size: NA
v_call: TRBV6-2/TRBV6-3
cdr3_length: 14
d_call: NA
j_call: TRBJ1-5
cdr3_aa: CASSPGDSNQPQHF
cdr3_nt: TGTGCCAGCAGCCCGGGAGATAGCAATCAGCCCCAGCATTTT

clone_size: once
v_call: TRBV28
cdr3_length: 16
d_call: NA
j_call: TRBJ1-1
cdr3_aa: CASRFRPREGGTEAFF
cdr3_nt: TGTGCCAGCAGGTTTCGACCGCGTGAGGGGGGGACTGAAGCTTTCTTT

clone_size: NA
v_call: TRBV19
cdr3_length: 18
d_call: TRBD2
j_call: TRBJ2-1
cdr3_aa: CASSRRGGAPSSYNEQFF
cdr3_nt: TGTGCCAGTAGCCGACGGGGAGGGGCGCCTAGCTCCTACAATGAGCAGTTCTTC

clone_size: NA
v_call: TRBV19
cdr3_length: 14
d_call: TRBD1
j_call: TRBJ1-2
cdr3_aa: CASSPGTANYGYTF
cdr3_nt: TGTGCCAGTAGTCCGGGGACAGCTAACTATGGCTACACCTTC

clone_size: NA
v_call: TRBV2
cdr3_length: 15
d_call: NA
j_call: TRBJ1-5
cdr3_aa: CASRIDTNSNQPQHF
cdr3_nt: TGTGCCAGCAGGATAGACACGAATAGCAATCAGCCCCAGCATTTT

clone_size: NA
v_call: TRBV20-1
cdr3_length: 11
d_call: NA
j_call: TRBJ1-2
cdr3_aa: CSAKTGYGYTF
cdr3_nt: TGCAGTGCCAAGACAGGATATGGCTACACCTTC

clone_size: once
v_call: TRBV29-1
cdr3_length: 15
d_call: NA
j_call: TRBJ1-6
cdr3_aa: CSVEDHRGLNSPLHF
cdr3_nt: TGCAGCGTTGAAGATCACCGAGGGTTGAATTCACCCCTCCACTTT

clone_size: NA
v_call: TRBV4-1
cdr3_length: 15
d_call: TRBD1
j_call: TRBJ1-6
cdr3_aa: CASSQAGQGDSPLHF
cdr3_nt: TGCGCCAGCAGCCAAGCGGGACAGGGAGATTCACCCCTCCACTTT

clone_size: NA
v_call: TRBV28
cdr3_length: 14
d_call: TRBD1
j_call: TRBJ1-1
cdr3_aa: CASRINRGHTEAFF
cdr3_nt: TGTGCCAGCAGGATAAACAGGGGGCACACTGAAGCTTTCTTT

clone_size: NA
v_call: TRBV23-1
cdr3_length: 17
d_call: TRBD2
j_call: TRBJ2-3
cdr3_aa: CASSLSPPSGDTDTQYF
cdr3_nt: TGCGCCAGCAGTCTCTCGCCGCCTAGCGGGGACACAGATACGCAGTATTTT

clone_size: NA
v_call: TRBV5-1
cdr3_length: 16
d_call: NA
j_call: TRBJ2-5
cdr3_aa: CASSLRQAPPQETQYF
cdr3_nt: TGCGCCAGCAGCCTAAGACAGGCTCCCCCCCAAGAGACCCAGTACTTC

clone_size: few
v_call: TRBV4-1
cdr3_length: 14
d_call: TRBD1
j_call: TRBJ2-2
cdr3_aa: CASSQGQITGELFF
cdr3_nt: TGCGCCAGCAGCCAGGGACAGATCACCGGGGAGCTGTTTTTT

clone_size: NA
v_call: TRBV19
cdr3_length: 13
d_call: NA
j_call: TRBJ1-1
cdr3_aa: CASQGRANTEAFF
cdr3_nt: TGTGCCAGCCAGGGCAGGGCGAACACTGAAGCTTTCTTT

clone_size: NA
v_call: TRBV7-3
cdr3_length: 15
d_call: TRBD2
j_call: TRBJ2-1
cdr3_aa: CASSLGAGNYNEQFF
cdr3_nt: TGTGCCAGCAGCTTGGGAGCGGGGAACTACAATGAGCAGTTCTTC

clone_size: NA
v_call: TRBV2
cdr3_length: 15
d_call: TRBD1
j_call: TRBJ1-5
cdr3_aa: CASSEAQGARQPQHF
cdr3_nt: TGTGCCAGCAGTGAAGCGCAGGGGGCGAGACAGCCCCAGCATTTT

clone_size: many
v_call: TRBV7-8
cdr3_length: 12
d_call: NA
j_call: TRBJ2-1
cdr3_aa: CASSLDRDPPFF
cdr3_nt: TGTGCCAGCAGCTTAGACAGGGACCCCCCATTCTTC

clone_size: NA
v_call: TRBV2
cdr3_length: 15
d_call: TRBD1
j_call: TRBJ1-5
cdr3_aa: CASSVGTEFNQPQHF
cdr3_nt: TGTGCCAGCAGTGTGGGGACAGAATTTAATCAGCCCCAGCATTTT

clone_size: NA
v_call: TRBV2
cdr3_length: 19
d_call: TRBD2
j_call: TRBJ2-1
cdr3_aa: CASSPYLGDSGGLYNEQFF
cdr3_nt: TGTGCCAGCAGTCCATACCTCGGGGATAGCGGGGGCCTCTACAATGAGCAGTTCTTC

clone_size: NA
v_call: TRBV4-2
cdr3_length: 15
d_call: TRBD2
j_call: TRBJ2-1
cdr3_aa: CASSFIAGGYNEQFF
cdr3_nt: TGTGCCAGCAGTTTTATAGCGGGGGGTTACAATGAGCAGTTCTTC

clone_size: NA
v_call: TRBV12-3/TRBV12-4
cdr3_length: 11
d_call: NA
j_call: TRBJ1-4
cdr3_aa: CASSFLGKLFF
cdr3_nt: TGTGCCAGCAGTTTCCTCGGAAAACTGTTTTTT

clone_size: NA
v_call: TRBV5-5
cdr3_length: 15
d_call: TRBD2
j_call: TRBJ2-1
cdr3_aa: CASSLDGPAGVEQFF
cdr3_nt: TGTGCCAGCAGCTTGGATGGACCCGCGGGGGTGGAGCAGTTCTTC

clone_size: NA
v_call: TRBV10-3
cdr3_length: 12
d_call: TRBD1
j_call: TRBJ1-2
cdr3_aa: CATGTGNYGYTF
cdr3_nt: TGTGCCACCGGGACAGGGAACTATGGCTACACCTTC

clone_size: NA
v_call: TRBV7-9
cdr3_length: 14
d_call: TRBD1
j_call: TRBJ1-1
cdr3_aa: CASSLAPRQGSAFF
cdr3_nt: TGTGCCAGCAGCTTAGCCCCGAGACAGGGGAGCGCTTTCTTT

clone_size: NA
v_call: TRBV10-3
cdr3_length: 13
d_call: NA
j_call: TRBJ1-2
cdr3_aa: CAISVLADYGYTF
cdr3_nt: TGTGCCATCAGTGTGCTCGCGGATTATGGCTACACCTTC

clone_size: NA
v_call: TRBV4-1
cdr3_length: 16
d_call: NA
j_call: TRBJ2-7
cdr3_aa: CASSQDPPQSSYEQYF
cdr3_nt: TGCGCCAGCAGCCAAGATCCCCCACAGAGCTCCTACGAGCAGTACTTC

clone_size: once
v_call: TRBV3-1/TRBV3-2
cdr3_length: 13
d_call: NA
j_call: TRBJ1-2
cdr3_aa: CASSWGRGKGYTF
cdr3_nt: TGTGCCAGCAGTTGGGGCCGAGGTAAAGGCTACACCTTC

clone_size: NA
v_call: TRBV11-2
cdr3_length: 16
d_call: NA
j_call: TRBJ1-1
cdr3_aa: CASSLGQGFMNTEAFF
cdr3_nt: TGTGCCAGCAGCTTAGGGCAGGGGTTCATGAACACTGAAGCTTTCTTT

clone_size: NA
v_call: TRBV4-2
cdr3_length: 18
d_call: NA
j_call: TRBJ2-2
cdr3_aa: CASSQDITALANTGELFF
cdr3_nt: TGTGCCAGCAGCCAAGATATAACAGCCTTAGCGAACACCGGGGAGCTGTTTTTT

clone_size: NA
v_call: TRBV10-3
cdr3_length: 13
d_call: TRBD1
j_call: TRBJ2-2
cdr3_aa: CASTGQGTGELFF
cdr3_nt: TGTGCCTCCACGGGACAGGGTACCGGGGAGCTGTTTTTT

clone_size: NA
v_call: TRBV29-1
cdr3_length: 12
d_call: TRBD1
j_call: TRBJ2-7
cdr3_aa: CSVTGQGYEQYF
cdr3_nt: TGCAGCGTTACCGGACAGGGCTACGAGCAGTACTTC

clone_size: NA
v_call: TRBV4-1
cdr3_length: 15
d_call: TRBD2
j_call: TRBJ2-2
cdr3_aa: CASSQERGVTGELFF
cdr3_nt: TGCGCCAGCAGCCAAGAGCGGGGGGTGACCGGGGAGCTGTTTTTT

clone_size: few
v_call: TRBV11-3
cdr3_length: 14
d_call: NA
j_call: TRBJ2-2
cdr3_aa: CASSLGLGTGELFF
cdr3_nt: TGTGCCAGCAGCTTAGGACTTGGGACTGGGGAGCTGTTTTTT

clone_size: NA
v_call: TRBV27
cdr3_length: 17
d_call: TRBD2
j_call: TRBJ2-5
cdr3_aa: CASSLLTSGGAWETQYF
cdr3_nt: TGTGCCAGCAGTTTATTAACTAGCGGGGGGGCATGGGAGACCCAGTACTTC

clone_size: NA
v_call: TRBV11-3
cdr3_length: 13
d_call: NA
j_call: TRBJ2-7
cdr3_aa: CASSLAGSYEQYF
cdr3_nt: TGTGCCAGCAGCTTAGCAGGATCCTACGAGCAGTACTTC

clone_size: NA
v_call: TRBV28
cdr3_length: 11
d_call: NA
j_call: TRBJ2-3
cdr3_aa: CASIGVDTQYF
cdr3_nt: TGTGCCAGCATAGGGGTAGACACGCAGTATTTT

clone_size: NA
v_call: TRBV7-9
cdr3_length: 12
d_call: NA
j_call: TRBJ2-7
cdr3_aa: CASSRTVYEQYF
cdr3_nt: TGTGCCAGCAGCCGGACAGTCTACGAGCAGTACTTC

clone_size: NA
v_call: TRBV19
cdr3_length: 17
d_call: NA
j_call: TRBJ2-3
cdr3_aa: CASSIIGGGPATDTQYF
cdr3_nt: TGTGCCAGTAGTATAATCGGCGGGGGCCCGGCCACAGATACGCAGTATTTT

clone_size: NA
v_call: TRBV19
cdr3_length: 13
d_call: TRBD1
j_call: TRBJ1-6
cdr3_aa: CASGQEYNSPLHF
cdr3_nt: TGTGCCAGTGGACAGGAATATAATTCACCCCTCCACTTT

clone_size: NA
v_call: TRBV5-1
cdr3_length: 14
d_call: TRBD1
j_call: TRBJ1-4
cdr3_aa: CASSPKTGDEKLFF
cdr3_nt: TGCGCCAGCAGCCCGAAAACAGGGGATGAAAAACTGTTTTTT

clone_size: NA
v_call: TRBV6-2/TRBV6-3
cdr3_length: 13
d_call: NA
j_call: TRBJ2-1
cdr3_aa: CASSRLGGDEQFF
cdr3_nt: TGTGCCAGCAGTAGACTTGGGGGCGATGAGCAGTTCTTC

clone_size: NA
v_call: TRBV7-6
cdr3_length: 17
d_call: TRBD1
j_call: TRBJ2-2
cdr3_aa: CASSQPPGQLNTGELFF
cdr3_nt: TGTGCCAGCAGCCAACCCCCGGGACAGCTTAACACCGGGGAGCTGTTTTTT

clone_size: NA
v_call: TRBV15
cdr3_length: 17
d_call: NA
j_call: TRBJ1-2
cdr3_aa: CATSRSGTLGRGQGYTF
cdr3_nt: TGTGCCACCAGCAGATCCGGGACCCTGGGACGTGGACAGGGCTACACCTTC

clone_size: NA
v_call: TRBV27
cdr3_length: 14
d_call: NA
j_call: TRBJ2-7
cdr3_aa: CASSLSRVAYEQYF
cdr3_nt: TGTGCCAGCAGTTTATCGAGGGTTGCCTACGAGCAGTACTTC

clone_size: once
v_call: TRBV5-1
cdr3_length: 15
d_call: TRBD2
j_call: TRBJ2-5
cdr3_aa: CASSLGVAGKETQYF
cdr3_nt: TGCGCCAGCAGCTTGGGGGTAGCGGGAAAAGAGACCCAGTACTTC

clone_size: NA
v_call: TRBV7-8
cdr3_length: 14
d_call: NA
j_call: TRBJ1-3
cdr3_aa: CASSSGGLGNTIYF
cdr3_nt: TGTGCCAGCAGCTCAGGAGGGCTTGGAAACACCATATATTTT

clone_size: NA
v_call: TRBV6-5
cdr3_length: 15
d_call: TRBD1
j_call: TRBJ2-2
cdr3_aa: CASLPGQGNGGELFF
cdr3_nt: TGTGCCAGCCTCCCCGGACAGGGGAACGGCGGGGAGCTGTTTTTT

clone_size: NA
v_call: TRBV5-4
cdr3_length: 16
d_call: TRBD2
j_call: TRBJ2-1
cdr3_aa: CASSPTSGVTYNEQFF
cdr3_nt: TGTGCCAGCAGCCCTACTAGCGGGGTTACCTACAATGAGCAGTTCTTC

clone_size: NA
v_call: TRBV2
cdr3_length: 14
d_call: TRBD1
j_call: TRBJ2-7
cdr3_aa: CASSSLRGRYEQYF
cdr3_nt: TGTGCCAGCAGCAGTCTCAGGGGGCGCTACGAGCAGTACTTC